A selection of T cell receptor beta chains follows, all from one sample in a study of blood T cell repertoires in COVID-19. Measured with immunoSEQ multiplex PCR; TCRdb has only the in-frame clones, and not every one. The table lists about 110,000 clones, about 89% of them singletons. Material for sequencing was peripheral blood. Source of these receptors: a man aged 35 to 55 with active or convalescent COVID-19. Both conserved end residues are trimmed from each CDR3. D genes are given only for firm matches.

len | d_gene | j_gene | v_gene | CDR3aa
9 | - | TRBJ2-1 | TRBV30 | ARRDYNEQF
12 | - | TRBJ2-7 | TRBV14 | ASSQRGKLYEQY
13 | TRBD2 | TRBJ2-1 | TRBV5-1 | ASSSGGLADNEQF
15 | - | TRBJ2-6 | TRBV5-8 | ASSLGQSYSGANVLT
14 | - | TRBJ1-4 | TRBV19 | ASSIGQASINEKLF
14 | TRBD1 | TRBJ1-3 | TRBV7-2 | ASSLGGTGGGNTIY
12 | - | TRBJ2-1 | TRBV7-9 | ASSLGSGRNEQF
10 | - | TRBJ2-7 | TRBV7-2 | ASSPLSGEQY
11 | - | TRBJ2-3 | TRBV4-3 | ASSTGNTDTQY
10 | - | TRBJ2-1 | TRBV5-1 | ASSFSYNEQF
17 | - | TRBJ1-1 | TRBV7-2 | ASSLVNRLRTPLNTEAF
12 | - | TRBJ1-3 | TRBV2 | ASRGTGIGNTIY
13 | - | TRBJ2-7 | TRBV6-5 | ASRTRSSQTYEQY
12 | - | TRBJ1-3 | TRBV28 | ASSLVPTGNTIY
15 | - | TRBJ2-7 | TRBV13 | ASSSGLDPPPTGVQY
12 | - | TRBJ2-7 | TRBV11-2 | ASSFGDRGGEQY
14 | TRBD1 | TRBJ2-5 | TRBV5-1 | ASSPRIQGVQETQY
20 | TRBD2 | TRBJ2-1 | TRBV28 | ASSLSPWAMGAGVLLGNEQF
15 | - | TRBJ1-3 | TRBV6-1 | ASSEWAGWYSGNTIY
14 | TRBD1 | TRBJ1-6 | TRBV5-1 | ASSWDRSSYNSPLH
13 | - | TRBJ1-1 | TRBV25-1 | ASSELGGGDTEAF
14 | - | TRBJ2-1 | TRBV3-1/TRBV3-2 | ASSQDQPRAYNEQF
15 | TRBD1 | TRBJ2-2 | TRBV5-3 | ARSATSETGCTGELF
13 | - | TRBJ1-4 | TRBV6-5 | ASSYGGTFNEKLF
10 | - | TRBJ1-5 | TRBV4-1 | ASSQSGQPQH
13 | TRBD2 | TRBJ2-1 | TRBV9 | ASNPIAGVGYEQF
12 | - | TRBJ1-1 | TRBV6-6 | ASSIPGLRTEAF
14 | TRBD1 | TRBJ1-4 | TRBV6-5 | ASSYLQGVTNEKLF
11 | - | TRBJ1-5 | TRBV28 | ASSFTYNQPQH
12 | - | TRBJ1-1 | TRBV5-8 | ASSLDTVNTEAF
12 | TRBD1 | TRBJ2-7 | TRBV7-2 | ASSLGTGYYEQY
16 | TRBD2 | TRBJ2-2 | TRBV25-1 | ASSESAGGQGNTGELF
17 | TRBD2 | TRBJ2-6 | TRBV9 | ASSAGTKKPSSGANVLT
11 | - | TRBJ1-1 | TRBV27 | ASSPGGYSEAF
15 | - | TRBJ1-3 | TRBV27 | ASSSLAGLGSGNTIY
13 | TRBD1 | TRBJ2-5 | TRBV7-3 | ASSRTGQYQETQY
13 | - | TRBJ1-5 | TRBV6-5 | ASSPGGFGNQPQH
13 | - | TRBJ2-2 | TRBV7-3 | ASSLMQGGTGELF
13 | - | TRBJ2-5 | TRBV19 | ASSIFARSEETQY
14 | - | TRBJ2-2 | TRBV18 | ASSRPKQGITGELF
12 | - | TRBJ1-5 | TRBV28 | ASSWNTGNQPQH